This section outlines one T cell receptor beta chain sequence together with its context. The antigen remains unidentified. This sample stems from a study of T cell responses to AZD1222 COVID-19 vaccine. Whole-study results and caveats: White British people made up most donors, females outnumbered males, and clonal diversity was possibly underestimated. Of the AZD1222 recipients, only 5 or 6 were seropositive at baseline.

TCRdb keeps only in-frame clones here, not all; method: immunoSEQ multiplex PCR. The data show about 120,000 clones, approximately 83% seen once. The CDR3 has 15 amino acids. Between the trimmed V and J ends, which lost 5 bases and 1 base, there was a span of 14 bases. Germline CDR1 reads SEHNR; CDR2 reads FQNEAQ (reference sequence). This chain connects TRBV7-9 to TRBJ1-1; D unresolved. The TCR originated in an adult in good health. The sequenced sample was peripheral blood, obtained on day 0 of MenACWY control vaccination. This chain's CDR3 is CASSTRTDQNTEAFF. CDR3 bases: TGTGCCAGCAGCACTCGGACGGATCAGAACACTGAAGCTTTCTTT.